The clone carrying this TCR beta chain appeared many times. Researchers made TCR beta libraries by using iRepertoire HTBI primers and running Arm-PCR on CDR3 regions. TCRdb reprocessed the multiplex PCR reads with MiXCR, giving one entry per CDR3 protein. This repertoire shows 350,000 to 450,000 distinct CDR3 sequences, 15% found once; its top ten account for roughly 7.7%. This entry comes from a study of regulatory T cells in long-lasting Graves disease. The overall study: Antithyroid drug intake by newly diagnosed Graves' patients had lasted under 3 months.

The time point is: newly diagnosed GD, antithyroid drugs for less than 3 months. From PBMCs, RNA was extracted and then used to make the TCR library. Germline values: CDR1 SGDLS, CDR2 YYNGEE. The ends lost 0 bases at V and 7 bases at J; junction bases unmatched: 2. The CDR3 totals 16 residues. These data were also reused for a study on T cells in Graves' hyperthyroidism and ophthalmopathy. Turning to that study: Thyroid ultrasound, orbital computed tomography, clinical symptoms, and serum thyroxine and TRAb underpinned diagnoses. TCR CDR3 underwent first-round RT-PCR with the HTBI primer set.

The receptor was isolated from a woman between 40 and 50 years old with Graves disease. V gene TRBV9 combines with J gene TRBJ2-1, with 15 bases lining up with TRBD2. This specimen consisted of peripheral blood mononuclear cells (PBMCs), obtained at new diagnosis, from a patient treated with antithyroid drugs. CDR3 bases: TGTGCCAGCAGCGTAGTAGGACTAGCGGGAGGGAATGAGCAGTTCTTC. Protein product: CASSVVGLAGGNEQFF.